Each of the 2 T cell receptor beta chains below was sequenced from the same sample in a study of CD8 T cells in Susac syndrome. An input of roughly 0.45 to 1 ug of RNA was subjected to reverse transcription using random hexamers. TCRdb used MiXCR to reprocess the immunoSEQ multiplex PCR reads, holding one entry per CDR3 protein. The sample shows 100,000 to 150,000 distinct CDR3 sequences, around 94% of them seen only once. The sequenced material came from CD8+ T cells from PBMCs. The receptors here all came from a human donor with Susac syndrome.

The V gene is TRBV28, the J gene TRBJ1-2; D call uncertain. The CDR3 loop spans 11 amino acids. In germline, CDR1 is MDHEN, CDR2 SYDVKM. The V end lost 6 bases, the J end lost 8 bases, and 10 bases lay between the germline ends. The CDR3 coding sequence is TGTGCCAGCAGCCAAGTCCTGGGCTACACCTTC. As protein: CASSQVLGYTF.

The chain joins TRBV9 to TRBJ2-3; D is perhaps TRBD1 (6 bases). V lost 3 bases and J lost 0, with 14 bases in between. CDR1 SGDLS and CDR2 YYNGEE come from the germline V gene. The CDR3 has 16 residues. CDR3 nucleotides: TGTGCCAGCAGCGGACCTAGGGGGAGCAGCACAGATACGCAGTATTTT. Residues: CASSGPRGSSTDTQYF.